The next 28 T cell receptor beta chains were all read from a single sample in a study of identical twins. Via MiXCR, TCRdb re-called the 5' RACE reads, giving one row per CDR3 protein. Of 100,000 or so distinct CDR3 sequences in the sample, less than 6.5% were seen once. Sequenced: memory T cells sorted from blood. These receptors came from a woman between 45 and 60 years old in good health.

This clonotype was counted many times. This rearrangement joins TRBV20-1 to TRBJ2-3; 8 nucleotides match TRBD2. Unmatched junction bases numbered 8, after V lost 6 bases and J lost 0 bases. CDR1 and CDR2 from the germline V gene are DFQATT and SNEGSKA (reference sequence). This CDR3 has 15 residues. CDR3 nucleotides: TGCAGTGCCACTAGCGGCTTTACTAGCACAGATACGCAGTATTTT. Translated, it gives CSATSGFTSTDTQYF.

This clonotype was seen a handful of times. The chain recombines TRBV19 with TRBJ2-1; 10 bases fit TRBD2. Germline V gene data show CDR1 as LNHDA and CDR2 as SQIVND (reference sequence). The junction had 13 bases not matched to a gene; V was cut back by 5 bases and J by 9 bases. This CDR3 spans 16 amino acids. CDR3 coding DNA: TGTGCCAGTAGTCCTCTAGCGGGAGCTCGGGCTAGTGAGCAGTTCTTC. Its protein product is CASSPLAGARASEQFF.

The count of this clonotype is one. The genes are TRBV7-2 and TRBJ2-7, with D perhaps matching TRBD2 (6 bases). The V gene's germline CDR1 is SGHTA and CDR2 FQGNSA. The CDR3 runs to 13 residues. V was clipped by 7 bases and J by 3 bases, with 13 bases between them. Written as DNA, the CDR3 is TGTGCCAGCACCGCGGGACCCGACTACGAGCAGTACTTC. Its translation: CASTAGPDYEQYF.

In this sample, this clonotype turned up many times. The chain combines TRBV5-1 with TRBJ1-2; 7 bases align to TRBD1. CDR3 length: 17 amino acids. V lost 0 bases, J lost 1 base, and 9 bases stayed unmatched. The germline V gene encodes CDR1 SGHRS and CDR2 YFSETQ. As DNA, the CDR3 is TGCGCCAGCAGCTTGGCCCGACAGGGAATGGGTAACTATGGCTACACCTTC. Protein product: CASSLARQGMGNYGYTF.

A remark on this clonotype: A much bigger clone sits one base away, suggesting this may be a read error. V gene TRBV15 combines with J gene TRBJ2-5; tentatively, D is TRBD1 (6 bases). Germline V lookup: CDR1 LNHNV, CDR2 YYDKDF (reference sequence). The CDR3 consists of 15 residues. The CDR3 loop reads CATSSSYRVEEAQYF. The CDR3 DNA is TGTGCCACCAGCAGTTCCTACAGGGTTGAAGAGGCCCAGTACTTC.

On this clonotype itself: A read error is possible here, since a much larger clone lies one base away. The chain carries TRBV2 and TRBJ2-1; 11 nucleotides agree with TRBD2. This CDR3 has 15 residues. The V gene's germline CDR1 is SNHLY and CDR2 FYNNEI. CDR3 sequence: CASRLRTSGYNDQFF. CDR3 DNA sequence: TGTGCCAGCAGGCTCCGGACTAGCGGGTACAATGACCAGTTCTTC.

Only a few counts were recorded for this clonotype. V gene TRBV20-1 combines with J gene TRBJ2-5; TRBD2 might be the D (6 bases). The CDR3 is 15 residues long. Deletions cut 6 bases from V and 5 bases from J, with 22 bases between. Germline V gene sequence: CDR1 DFQATT, CDR2 SNEGSKA (reference sequence). CDR3 bases: TGCAGTGCAGGCCTTCGGACTCCCCGGGAGGAGACCCAGTACTTC. As protein: CSAGLRTPREETQYF.

In this sample, this clonotype turned up many times. CDR3 DNA: TGTGCCAGCAGCTTGAATGAGGCAGGGGCAGATAATGGCTACACCTTC. It yields the protein CASSLNEAGADNGYTF. This sequence joins TRBV11-2 and TRBJ1-2, with D possibly matching TRBD1 (6 bases). The CDR3 contains 16 residues. V lost 3 bases and J lost 6, with 20 bases in between. CDR1 is SGHAT, CDR2 FQNNGV, per germline.

This clonotype appeared many times. The CDR3 reads CASRTGTGNQPQHF. Here the CDR3 DNA reads TGTGCCAGCAGGACAGGGACGGGAAATCAGCCCCAGCATTTT. The chain uses TRBV12-3 or TRBV12-4 and TRBJ1-5; 7 bases fit TRBD1. With 6 bases clipped from V and 4 bases from J, the junction kept 6 bases outside the gene matches. The CDR3 consists of 14 residues.

This clonotype was found many times. The V gene is TRBV29-1, the J gene TRBJ2-3; the match to TRBD2 covers 7 bases. The V gene's germline CDR1 is SQVTM and CDR2 ANQGSEA. V lost 6 bases and J lost 3; bases outside the gene matches: 18. The length of the CDR3 is 17 residues. The chain's CDR3 is CSVGRKLGGAGTDTQYF. The DNA of the CDR3 is TGCAGCGTGGGGAGGAAACTTGGAGGAGCGGGAACAGATACGCAGTATTTT.

This clonotype appeared many times. The CDR3 is CASSQVTSGRYTQYF. In DNA form, the CDR3 reads TGTGCCAGCAGCCAAGTGACTAGCGGGAGATATACGCAGTATTTT. The chain combines TRBV14 with TRBJ2-3; 12 bases match TRBD2. The CDR3 length is 15 residues. Looked up from germline, CDR1 is SGHDN and CDR2 is FVKESK. V shed 1 base, J shed 7 bases, and the junction held 3 bases outside the gene matches.

This clonotype was detected many times. The rearrangement joins TRBV28 to TRBJ2-4, with D perhaps TRBD1 or TRBD2 (5 bases each). CDR1 MDHEN and CDR2 SYDVKM come from the germline V gene. The CDR3 runs to 15 residues. V shed 6 bases and J shed 4 bases, with 16 bases lying between them. The CDR3 DNA reads as TGTGCCAGCAGCGCATCCGGGACGATTAAAAACATTCAGTACTTC. It is translated as CASSASGTIKNIQYF.

Ten or more counts support this clonotype. The chain is built from TRBV12-3 or TRBV12-4 and TRBJ2-1; a weak D match, TRBD2 (9 bases). The CDR3 is 21 amino acids. With 6 bases removed from V and 5 bases from J, the gap between germline ends came to 35 bases. Here the CDR3 reads CASSLQPTGDGAGGPHNEQFF. CDR3 bases: TGTGCCAGCAGCCTTCAGCCGACAGGGGATGGAGCGGGAGGTCCCCACAATGAGCAGTTCTTC.

In this sample, this clonotype turned up a few times. V and J are TRBV27 and TRBJ1-2, with D unclear. CDR1 is MNHEY and CDR2 is SMNVEV in the germline V gene (reference sequence). The CDR3 is 14 amino acids. V dropped 6 bases and J dropped 0 bases, with 11 bases sitting between them. The DNA for the CDR3 is TGTGCCAGCAGGCCGACCATGGCTAACTATGGCTACACCTTC. Its translation: CASRPTMANYGYTF.

At least ten counts were recorded for this clonotype. V and J are TRBV4-1 and TRBJ1-1; 7 bases are shared with TRBD1. The trim removed 0 bases at V and 1 base at J, leaving 8 bases unmatched. The CDR3 has 17 residues. CDR1 is MGHRA and CDR2 is YSYEKL in the germline V gene. This chain's CDR3 is CASSQDRGRTGNTEAFF. Written as DNA, the CDR3 is TGCGCCAGCAGCCAAGATCGGGGTCGGACAGGGAACACTGAAGCTTTCTTT.

In this sample, this clonotype turned up many times. The chain joins TRBV2 to TRBJ1-1; TRBD1 might be the D (5 bases). Trimming removed 6 bases at V and 0 bases at J, with 14 bases between. CDR3 length: 15 residues. The germline V gene has CDR1 SNHLY and CDR2 FYNNEI. CDR3 DNA: TGTGCCAGCAGGGAAACAGGAAACTTGAACACTGAAGCTTTCTTT. Translation gives CASRETGNLNTEAFF.

This clonotype came up many times. This sequence joins TRBV19 and TRBJ2-4, with D perhaps TRBD2 (6 bases). Germline values: CDR1 LNHDA, CDR2 SQIVND (reference sequence). The germline V and J ends were trimmed by 7 bases and 7 bases, with 14 bases remaining between them. The CDR3 extends over 13 amino acids. The CDR3: CASTPGVRNIQYF. The DNA for the CDR3 is TGTGCCAGTACCCCGGGGGTTCGGAACATTCAGTACTTC. Full variable domain (remainder filled in from reference TRBV19 and TRBJ2-4): DGGITQSPKYLFRKEGQNVTLSCEQNLNHDAMYWYRQDPGQGLRLIYYSQIVNDFQKGDIAEGYSVSREKKESFPLTVTSAQKNPTAFYLCASTPGVRNIQYFGAGTRLSVL.

This clonotype was picked up a small number of times. This rearrangement joins TRBV6-5 to TRBJ2-7; 8 nucleotides agree with TRBD1. Trimming cost V 7 bases and J 2 bases; bases outside gene matches: 7. The CDR3 is 14 amino acids. Per the germline V gene, CDR1 is MNHEY and CDR2 is SVGAGI. The CDR3 loop reads CASTSDRGTYEQYF. The DNA of the CDR3 is TGTGCCAGCACCTCCGACAGGGGAACCTACGAGCAGTACTTC.

This clonotype was seen ten or more times. The V and J genes are TRBV7-8 and TRBJ1-2; D unclear. The CDR3 contains 11 residues. Germline V gene lookup returns CDR1 SGHVS and CDR2 FQNEAQ. Trimming took 10 bases from V and 5 from J, leaving 11 bases between them. The CDR3 region is CAMTDGYGYTF. CDR3 DNA: TGTGCCATGACCGACGGTTATGGCTACACCTTC.

This clonotype was picked up many times. J is TRBJ2-5 and V is TRBV29-1; D is undetermined. The V gene lost 4 bases and the J gene lost 3 bases, with 9 bases spanning the gap. CDR1 is SQVTM, CDR2 ANQGSEA, per germline. This CDR3 is built from 12 residues. The CDR3 DNA reads as TGCAGCGTTGGGTTGAAAGAAGAGACCCAGTACTTC. Residues: CSVGLKEETQYF.

This clonotype has only a few counts. The V gene is TRBV19, the J gene TRBJ2-1; 8 bases align to TRBD2. CDR1 and CDR2 (germline): LNHDA, SQIVND (reference sequence). The J segment lost 8 bases and the V segment lost 4 bases, leaving 10 bases of the junction unmatched. The CDR3 length is 15 residues. The CDR3 loop reads CASSTPGLVRDEQFF. The CDR3 DNA reads as TGTGCCAGTAGTACGCCGGGACTAGTTAGAGATGAGCAGTTCTTC.

This clonotype was seen a handful of times. The CDR3 coding sequence is TGTGCCAGCAGCTTAGTTTTCCGGCGTAGTGAGCAGTTCTTC. This encodes CASSLVFRRSEQFF. J is TRBJ2-1 and V is TRBV11-1; D is uncertain. The CDR3 length is 14 residues. Per germline, CDR1 SGHAT and CDR2 FQDESV (reference sequence). Deletions cut 1 base from V and 9 bases from J, with 13 bases between.

This clonotype was detected many times. The chain has TRBV24-1 and TRBJ2-3, with D maybe TRBD2 (5 bases). The CDR3 sequence is 18 residues long. V gave up 2 bases and J gave up 0 bases, with 17 bases separating them. Germline CDR1 KGHDR, CDR2 SFDVKD. This CDR3 reads CATSDSEKRQRSTDTQYF. The DNA of the CDR3 is TGTGCCACCAGTGATTCCGAAAAGCGGCAGCGGAGCACAGATACGCAGTATTTT.

This clonotype was recorded at least ten times. The chain carries TRBV5-1 and TRBJ2-3, with D unresolved. Trimming cost V 0 bases and J 5 bases, with 10 bases left between them. Germline V gene sequence: CDR1 SGHRS, CDR2 YFSETQ. The CDR3 is made up of 14 amino acids. The CDR3 DNA reads TGCGCCAGCAGCTTGGACCAGGTCGTAGATACGCAGTATTTT. This gives the protein CASSLDQVVDTQYF.

V gene TRBV3-1 combines with J gene TRBJ2-1; TRBD1 matches at 7 bases. CDR3 size: 14 residues. CDR1 is LGHDT, CDR2 YNNKEL, per germline (reference sequence). V was clipped by 1 base and J by 9 bases; unmatched bases: 6. CDR3 in amino acids: CASSQGGGLTEQFF. CDR3 nucleotides: TGTGCCAGCAGCCAAGGAGGGGGCCTGACTGAGCAGTTCTTC.

This clonotype was detected ten times or more. This chain uses TRBV20-1 with TRBJ2-5; tentatively, D is TRBD1 (5 bases). From germline, CDR1 is DFQATT and CDR2 SNEGSKA (reference sequence). The CDR3 consists of 12 residues. V shed 2 bases and J shed 4 bases, with 8 bases lying between them. The CDR3 nucleotides read TGCAGTGCTAGACTTAGGGGAGAGACCCAGTACTTC. Protein: CSARLRGETQYF.

This clonotype was seen many times. The chain couples TRBV14 to TRBJ1-5; possible D gene TRBD1, 5 bases. Germline V gene data show CDR1 as SGHDN and CDR2 as FVKESK. This CDR3 comprises 13 residues. The V end lost 5 bases, the J end lost 1 base, and 6 bases lay between the germline ends. As DNA, the CDR3 is TGTGCCAGCAGCAGGGGAAGCAATCAGCCCCAGCATTTT. Its protein is CASSRGSNQPQHF.

This clonotype has ten or more counts. The rearrangement links TRBV11-2 to TRBJ1-1; 8 nucleotides align to TRBD1. This CDR3 spans 16 amino acids. V was pared by 5 bases and J by 2 bases, with 10 bases of the junction left unmatched. In germline, CDR1 is SGHAT, CDR2 FQNNGV. The CDR3 protein is CASSAPGRGRNTEAFF. The CDR3 bases are TGTGCCAGCAGCGCCCCGGGCAGGGGGCGAAACACTGAAGCTTTCTTT.